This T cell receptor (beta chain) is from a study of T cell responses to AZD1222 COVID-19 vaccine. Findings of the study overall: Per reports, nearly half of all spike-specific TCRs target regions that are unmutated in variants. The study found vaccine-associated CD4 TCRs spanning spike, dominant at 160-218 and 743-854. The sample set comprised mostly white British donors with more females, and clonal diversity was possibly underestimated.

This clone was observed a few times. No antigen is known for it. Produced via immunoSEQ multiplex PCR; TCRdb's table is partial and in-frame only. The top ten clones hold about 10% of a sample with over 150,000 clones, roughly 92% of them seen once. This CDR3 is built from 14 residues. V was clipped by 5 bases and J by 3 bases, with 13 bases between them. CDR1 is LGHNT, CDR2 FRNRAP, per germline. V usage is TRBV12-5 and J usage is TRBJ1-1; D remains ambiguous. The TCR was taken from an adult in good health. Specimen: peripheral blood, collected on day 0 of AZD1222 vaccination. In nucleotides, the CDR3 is TGTGCTAGTGGTCCCGGCCTCGGGGACACTGAAGCTTTCTTT. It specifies CASGPGLGDTEAFF.